A single sample gave rise to the 27 T cell receptor beta chains below, sequenced in a study of blood T cell repertoires in COVID-19. Clones were read by immunoSEQ multiplex PCR, and TCRdb kept only the in-frame ones, dropping some. The sample yields roughly 260,000 clones, around 87% seen once. Sequencing was carried out using PBMCs or T cells enriched from blood (not recorded which). These receptors all stem from a woman aged 30 to 39 with acute COVID-19.

CDR3 amino acids: CASSPGTSGGLDIQYF. DNA of the CDR3: TGTGCCAGCAGCCCTGGGACTAGCGGGGGTCTGGACATTCAGTACTTC. J is TRBJ2-4 and V is TRBV11-3, with 14 bases fitting TRBD2. The CDR3 spans 16 residues. Germline lookup yields CDR1 SGHNT and CDR2 YENEEA. After removal of 5 bases from V and 8 bases from J, the junction contained 8 bases not matched to a gene.

J is TRBJ1-1 and V is TRBV18, with D hard to call. The CDR3 is 15 residues long. Trimming left V 0 bases short and J 4 bases short, with 12 bases between. CDR1 and CDR2 from the germline V gene are KGHSH and LQKENI. The DNA for the CDR3 is TGTGCCAGCTCACCACCGGCGGCGGGCGGCACTGAAGCTTTCTTT. This gives the protein CASSPPAAGGTEAFF.

This clone was seen more than once but under ten times. The V gene is TRBV5-6, the J gene TRBJ1-1; D gene unclear. The CDR3 has 12 residues. V gave up 5 bases and J gave up 0 bases, with 5 bases separating them. The germline V gene has CDR1 SGHDT and CDR2 YYEEEE. The CDR3 reads CASSSVNTEAFF. The DNA for the CDR3 is TGTGCCAGCAGTTCAGTGAACACTGAAGCTTTCTTT.

V usage is TRBV11-1 and J usage is TRBJ1-6; 9 positions agree with TRBD1. Losses at the gene ends were 5 bases for V and 8 bases for J; bases not matched to a gene: 7. Per the germline V gene, CDR1 is SGHAT and CDR2 is FQDESV (reference sequence). CDR3 length equals 15 residues. CDR3 sequence reads: CASSAGQGMYSPLHF. The CDR3 DNA reads as TGTGCCAGCAGCGCCGGACAGGGGATGTATTCACCCCTCCACTTT.

The rearrangement links TRBV6-5 to TRBJ1-1, with D perhaps TRBD1 (5 bases). The CDR3 runs to 13 residues. V was cut by 0 bases and J by 5 bases, with 7 bases left in between. Germline CDR1 MNHEY, CDR2 SVGAGI. The CDR3 nucleotides are TGTGCCAGCAGTTACTCGAAGGGGACTGAAGCTTTCTTT. Its translation: CASSYSKGTEAFF.

The chain couples TRBV14 to TRBJ2-2; 7 bases line up with TRBD1. The CDR3 covers 15 residues. Germline values: CDR1 SGHDN, CDR2 FVKESK. V dropped 2 bases and J dropped 5; count of bases not matched to a gene: 5. For the CDR3, the DNA is TGTGCCAGCAGCCAAAGGACAGGACGGACCGGGGAGCTGTTTTTT. It translates to CASSQRTGRTGELFF.

The gene calls are TRBV9 and TRBJ2-1; possible D gene TRBD2, 5 bases. The V and J ends lost 1 base and 4 bases respectively, with 12 bases between them. CDR1 is SGDLS and CDR2 is YYNGEE in the germline V gene. CDR3 size: 15 residues. CDR3 region: CASSVMSGDYNEQFF. DNA of the CDR3: TGTGCCAGCAGCGTAATGAGCGGAGATTACAATGAGCAGTTCTTC.

This chain links TRBV10-2 with TRBJ1-2; tentative D call: TRBD1 (6 bases). Looked up from germline, CDR1 is WSHSY and CDR2 is SAAADI. This CDR3 spans 15 amino acids. V dropped 4 bases and J dropped 2 bases, with 14 bases sitting between them. The CDR3 is CASSASRDTNYGYTF. CDR3 in DNA: TGCGCCAGCAGTGCGTCCCGGGACACCAACTATGGCTACACCTTC.

This chain connects TRBV9 to TRBJ2-2; no clear D gene. Trimming shortened V by 3 bases and J by 0 bases, and 15 bases separated the two germline ends. Germline lookup yields CDR1 SGDLS and CDR2 YYNGEE. CDR3 size: 17 residues. The CDR3 protein is CASSDLMSGSNTGELFF. The CDR3 DNA reads as TGTGCCAGCAGCGACCTGATGTCAGGTTCGAACACCGGGGAGCTGTTTTTT. The entire variable domain, with the rest obtained from reference TRBV9 and TRBJ2-2, is as follows: DSGVTQTPKHLITATGQRVTLRCSPRSGDLSVYWYQQSLDQGLQFLIQYYNGEERAKGNILERFSAQQFPDLHSELNLSSLELGDSALYFCASSDLMSGSNTGELFFGEGSRLTVL.

This chain links TRBV9 with TRBJ1-5; 7 bases match TRBD1. The CDR3 loop spans 15 amino acids. The J segment lost 0 bases and the V segment lost 0 bases, leaving 0 bases of the junction unmatched. In germline, CDR1 is SGDLS, CDR2 YYNGEE. CDR3 sequence (DNA): TGTGCCAGCAGCGTAGGACAGGGTAGCAATCAGCCCCAGCATTTT. This encodes CASSVGQGSNQPQHF. Full variable domain (outside the CDR3, taken from reference TRBV9 and TRBJ1-5): DSGVTQTPKHLITATGQRVTLRCSPRSGDLSVYWYQQSLDQGLQFLIQYYNGEERAKGNILERFSAQQFPDLHSELNLSSLELGDSALYFCASSVGQGSNQPQHFGDGTRLSIL.

The chain recombines TRBV27 with TRBJ2-5; 9 nucleotides align to TRBD2. This CDR3 is built from 15 residues. CDR1 and CDR2 (germline): MNHEY, SMNVEV (reference sequence). V dropped 2 bases and J dropped 5; count of bases not matched to a gene: 6. The CDR3, as DNA: TGTGCCAGCAGTTTAGGGGCGGGAGGGCCGGAGACCCAGTACTTC. It encodes CASSLGAGGPETQYF.

The V call is TRBV7-2, the J call TRBJ2-1, with no clear D. Germline V lookup: CDR1 SGHTA, CDR2 FQGNSA. V was shortened by 1 base and J by 0 bases, with 13 bases between the two germline ends. The CDR3 extends over 17 amino acids. The CDR3 nucleotides are TGTGCCAGCAGCTTAGGAGGTCGCCCGGGCTCCTACAATGAGCAGTTCTTC. This encodes CASSLGGRPGSYNEQFF.

This clone was detected only once. The chain carries TRBV6-5 and TRBJ2-1; TRBD2 matches 9 bases. With V trimmed by 7 bases and J by 5 bases, 3 bases remained unmatched. The CDR3 spans 13 residues. CDR1 and CDR2 from the germline V gene are MNHEY and SVGAGI. Here the CDR3 DNA reads TGTGCCAGCACCAGACTAGCGGACAATGAGCAGTTCTTC. Translated: CASTRLADNEQFF.

The rearrangement joins TRBV7-3 to TRBJ2-1; D perhaps matches TRBD1 (6 bases). V lost 1 base and J 5 bases, leaving 15 bases between the germline ends. The CDR3 spans 16 residues. CDR1 is SGHTA, CDR2 FQGTGA, per germline. The CDR3 region has the DNA TGTGCCAGCAGCTTAAGGGCCACGGGACAAAACAATGAGCAGTTCTTC. It yields the protein CASSLRATGQNNEQFF.

Only a few counts were recorded for this clone. This rearrangement joins TRBV5-3 to TRBJ1-1, with a tentative D call TRBD1 (5 bases). TRBV5-3 is an ORF; its function is uncertain. The CDR3 spans 14 residues. Trimming stripped 0 bases from V and 4 bases from J, with 10 bases between. CDR3 region: CARSLAQESTEAFF. The CDR3, as DNA: TGTGCCAGAAGCTTGGCACAGGAGAGCACTGAAGCTTTCTTT.

The chain combines TRBV10-1 with TRBJ2-7, with TRBD2 as a possible D gene (6 bases). This CDR3 has 14 amino acids. Germline V CDR1 and CDR2: WNHNN, SYGVQD (reference sequence). Between the trimmed V and J ends, which lost 9 bases and 6 bases, there was a span of 21 bases. The CDR3 bases are TGCGCCAGGGCCCTAGCCCGCGGGGCTCTCGAGCAGTACTTC. Translating gives CARALARGALEQYF.

This chain links TRBV27 with TRBJ1-1; tentatively, D is TRBD1 (5 bases). Trimming cost V 6 bases and J 4 bases, with 12 bases left between them. The CDR3 loop spans 13 amino acids. From germline, CDR1 is MNHEY and CDR2 SMNVEV (reference sequence). The CDR3 protein is CASRRPGGTEAFF. The CDR3, as DNA: TGTGCCAGCAGACGGCCGGGGGGCACTGAAGCTTTCTTT.

This clone was counted at least ten times. The genes are TRBV3-1 (or the pseudogene TRBV3-2) and TRBJ2-1, with TRBD2 identical over 15 bases. The CDR3 has 15 residues. The germline CDR1 and CDR2 sequences are LGHDT and YNNKEL (reference sequence). The V and J ends lost 5 bases and 6 bases, in that order; junction bases with no gene match: 2. The CDR3, as DNA: TGTGCCAGCAGCGTGGGACTAGCGGGAGGCAATGAGCAGTTCTTC. This translates into CASSVGLAGGNEQFF.

The chain carries TRBV29-1 and TRBJ1-1; D uncertain. With 5 bases removed from V and 3 bases from J, the gap between germline ends came to 4 bases. The CDR3 runs to 10 residues. Germline loops: CDR1 SQVTM, CDR2 ANQGSEA. This CDR3 reads CSVQDTEAFF. CDR3 bases: TGCAGCGTTCAGGACACTGAAGCTTTCTTT. The full variable domain, its missing parts supplied by reference TRBV29-1 and TRBJ1-1, is SAVISQKPSRDICQRGTSLTIQCQVDSQVTMMFWYRQQPGQSLTLIATANQGSEATYESGFVIDKFPISRPNLTFSTLTVSNMSPEDSSIYLCSVQDTEAFFGQGTRLTVV.

The chain links TRBV7-2 to TRBJ2-7, with a weak D call TRBD2 (6 bases). With 4 bases removed from V and 0 bases from J, the gap between germline ends came to 13 bases. Germline V gene data show CDR1 as SGHTA and CDR2 as FQGNSA. This CDR3 is 15 amino acids long. CDR3 in amino acids: CASSSPGTLSYEQYF. CDR3 nucleotide sequence: TGTGCCAGCAGCTCGCCCGGGACTCTCTCCTACGAGCAGTACTTC.

V is TRBV27 and J is TRBJ2-3; D call uncertain. The germline gives CDR1 MNHEY, CDR2 SMNVEV (reference sequence). V was shortened by 8 bases and J by 1 base, with 10 bases between the two germline ends. This CDR3 has 13 residues. The CDR3: CASGPLGTDTQYF. As DNA, the CDR3 is TGTGCCAGCGGCCCTTTGGGCACAGATACGCAGTATTTT.

CDR3 amino acids: CAIRQSSYNSPLHF. As DNA, the CDR3 is TGTGCCATAAGACAGAGCTCCTATAATTCACCCCTCCACTTT. This chain uses TRBV10-3 with TRBJ1-6, with D maybe TRBD1 (5 bases). V lost 9 bases to trimming and J lost 0 bases, with 9 bases between them. CDR3 length: 14 residues. The germline gives CDR1 ENHRY, CDR2 SYGVKD.

This chain joins TRBV6-5 and TRBJ2-5; D might be TRBD2 (6 bases). CDR1 is MNHEY and CDR2 is SVGAGI in the germline V gene. The CDR3 totals 14 residues. V lost 4 bases and J lost 4, with 13 bases in between. CDR3 residues: CASSSGGRIETQYF. CDR3 nucleotide sequence: TGTGCCAGCAGTTCCGGGGGACGGATAGAGACCCAGTACTTC.

This clone was seen only once. This rearrangement joins TRBV9 to TRBJ1-2, with D maybe TRBD1 (5 bases). The CDR3 spans 18 residues. Deletions cut 3 bases from V and 2 bases from J, with 23 bases between. Germline CDR1 reads SGDLS; CDR2 reads YYNGEE. CDR3 sequence reads: CASSDGGTLTRQNYGYTF. The DNA for the CDR3 is TGTGCCAGCAGCGACGGAGGGACGCTTACCCGCCAGAACTATGGCTACACCTTC. The full variable domain, completed using reference TRBV9 and TRBJ1-2, is DSGVTQTPKHLITATGQRVTLRCSPRSGDLSVYWYQQSLDQGLQFLIQYYNGEERAKGNILERFSAQQFPDLHSELNLSSLELGDSALYFCASSDGGTLTRQNYGYTFGSGTRLTVV.

This clone was seen many times. J is TRBJ2-3 and V is TRBV28, with 9 bases that match TRBD1. The CDR3 length is 15 residues. Trimming at V came to 3 bases and at J to 6 bases, leaving 7 bases not matched to a gene. Per germline, CDR1 MDHEN and CDR2 SYDVKM. The CDR3 bases are TGTGCCAGCAGTTTCGGGGACAGGGCGAGGGATACGCAGTATTTT. It is translated as CASSFGDRARDTQYF.

The CDR3 loop is CASSLTGADTEAFF. The CDR3 nucleotides read TGCGCCAGCAGCTTGACAGGGGCTGACACTGAAGCTTTCTTT. The genes are TRBV5-1 and TRBJ1-1; 7 positions match TRBD1. The CDR3 contains 14 residues. The V gene's germline CDR1 is SGHRS and CDR2 YFSETQ. After removal of 1 base from V and 3 bases from J, the junction contained 3 bases not matched to a gene.

The chain links TRBV7-2 to TRBJ2-2; possibly TRBD2 for D (6 bases). Germline V CDR1 and CDR2: SGHTA, FQGNSA. The V end lost 0 bases, the J end lost 8 bases, and 10 bases lay between the germline ends. CDR3 length: 14 residues. The CDR3 sequence is CASSLARAGGELFF. For the CDR3, the DNA is TGTGCCAGCAGCTTAGCTCGGGCGGGGGGGGAGCTGTTTTTT.